This T cell receptor beta chain was identified during a study of blood T cells in healthy people across ages. Findings and limits, study-wide: Compared with aged donors, long-lived donors showed fewer expanded clones, suggesting selection. A strong correlation between TCR beta diversity and naive T cell percentage was seen. As age increased, TCR beta diversity per million T cells fell in a roughly linear fashion.

The CDR3 extends over 14 amino acids. In germline, CDR1 is SNHLY, CDR2 FYNNEI. With 3 bases removed from V and 5 bases from J, the gap between germline ends came to 10 bases. For this clonotype: Its specificity is unknown.

Total RNA extraction produced at least 5 micrograms (per sample) for the study. It was with a sample-barcoded 5' primer and a J-beta primer mix that a second PCR of roughly 6 to 12 cycles was run. TCRdb fed the 5' RACE reads into MiXCR, producing one record per CDR3 protein. This sample yields some 710,000 distinct CDR3 sequences, of which about 42% are seen a single time; roughly 18% belongs to the top ten. The V and J genes are TRBV2 and TRBJ1-4, with D hard to call. What was sequenced was blood. The receptor comes from a man aged 80 or over in good health. The DNA of the CDR3 is TGTGCCAGCAGTGACGGGAACGCAAATGAAAAACTGTTTTTT. Its translation is CASSDGNANEKLFF.